The rows below give T cell receptor beta chains drawn from one sample of a study of monozygotic twins with inflammatory bowel disease. Following a re-call of the 5' RACE reads, TCRdb has one entry per CDR3 protein and lacks DNA. The sample has over 100,000 distinct CDR3 sequences. The source material was blood. The receptors were sampled from a human donor with ulcerative colitis or Crohn's disease, or a healthy co-twin of an affected twin (not recorded which). Both conserved end residues are part of each CDR3.

J gene	V gene	CDR3 protein
TRBJ2-5	TRBV4-1	CASSTSGKRWGWQETQYF
TRBJ2-3	TRBV20-1	CSARDWKRSDTDTQYF
TRBJ2-3	TRBV7-3	CASSSRGDTQYF
TRBJ2-2	TRBV7-6	CASSLAGGPNTGELFF
TRBJ1-5	TRBV28	CASTWGGGQANQPQHF
TRBJ2-5	TRBV24-1	CATSDPTGETQYF
TRBJ2-2	TRBV5-1	CASMPGLTTGELFF
TRBJ2-1	TRBV18	CASSPPGEGTYNEQFF
TRBJ2-1	TRBV20-1	CSARVEPRLYNEQFF
TRBJ2-7	TRBV6-1	CATRGPQNSYEQYF
TRBJ2-5	TRBV7-9	CASSLGRPGRNQETQYF
TRBJ2-7	TRBV5-1	CASNGLNYEQYF
TRBJ2-1	TRBV12-3/TRBV12-4	CASGGRGGLYNEQFF
TRBJ2-7	TRBV29-1	CSVAWDRVDEQYF
TRBJ2-7	TRBV5-1	CASSATSGGYEQYF
TRBJ2-5	TRBV12-3/TRBV12-4	CASSPAEGAGQETQYF
TRBJ2-6	TRBV6-5	CASSFVGDSGSSGANVLTF
TRBJ1-5	TRBV7-8	CASRFLGGGPNQPQHF
TRBJ2-1	TRBV11-3	CASSFWDLTLSSYNEQFF